These T cell receptor beta chains were read from a single sample in a study of CD8 T cells in ankylosing spondylitis. TCRdb passed the 5' RACE reads through MiXCR, listing each CDR3 protein once. The sample records some 800,000 distinct CDR3 sequences, about 10% being singletons. Sequenced: blood, either unsorted or a sorted T cell fraction (not recorded which). These receptors all come from a male donor with ankylosing spondylitis. The CDR3 runs from the conserved cysteine through the conserved F or W. Fields, in order: CDR3 length, V gene, J gene, D gene, clone size, CDR3 protein, CDR3 DNA. A D gene is named only where the DNA matches it firmly. Rows may omit the clone size; those that give it use once, few, many or a size class.

15,TRBV10-3,TRBJ2-7,TRBD2,many,CAISERTSGGYEQYF,TGTGCCATCTCTGAAAGGACTAGCGGGGGTTACGAGCAGTACTTC
13,TRBV7-9,TRBJ2-1,NA,few,CASSQISDSEQFF,TGTGCCAGCAGCCAGATTAGCGACAGTGAGCAGTTCTTC
16,TRBV11-1,TRBJ2-1,NA,NA,CASSYLWGSTYNEQFF,TGTGCCAGCAGCTATCTCTGGGGAAGTACCTACAATGAGCAGTTCTTC
12,TRBV7-2,TRBJ2-7,TRBD1,many,CASSRQGYEQYF,TGTGCCAGCAGCCGACAGGGCTACGAGCAGTACTTC
14,TRBV5-1,TRBJ2-3,NA,many,CASSPGLDRDTQYF,TGCGCCAGCAGCCCAGGGTTGGACCGTGATACGCAGTATTTT
15,TRBV15,TRBJ2-5,NA,NA,CATSRGPGAEETQYF,TGTGCCACCAGCAGAGGACCGGGAGCTGAAGAGACCCAGTACTTC
15,TRBV19,TRBJ2-1,NA,NA,CASRRSHFLYNEQFF,TGTGCCAGTCGCAGGAGTCATTTCCTCTACAATGAGCAGTTCTTC
13,TRBV5-1,TRBJ2-1,NA,many,CASSVTGFNEQFF,TGCGCCAGCAGCGTGACTGGATTCAATGAGCAGTTCTTC
14,TRBV12-3/TRBV12-4,TRBJ2-7,NA,NA,CASSIRVTSDEQYF,TGTGCCAGCAGTATCAGGGTCACGAGCGACGAGCAGTACTTC
13,TRBV6-5,TRBJ2-2,NA,many,CASSYQVPGELFF,TGTGCCAGCAGTTACCAGGTCCCCGGGGAGCTGTTTTTT
12,TRBV20-1,TRBJ2-6,NA,few,CSARTGANVLTF,TGCAGTGCAAGGACAGGGGCCAACGTCCTGACTTTC
15,TRBV24-1,TRBJ2-3,TRBD2,NA,CATSDPSGVTDTQYF,TGTGCCACCAGTGATCCGAGCGGGGTCACAGATACGCAGTATTTT
17,TRBV12-3/TRBV12-4,TRBJ1-3,NA,NA,CASSPLGLQRAGNTIYF,TGTGCCAGCAGTCCCTTAGGGTTGCAGCGCGCTGGAAACACCATATATTTT
15,TRBV5-1,TRBJ2-1,TRBD1,few,CASSFGDRVDNEQFF,TGCGCCAGCAGCTTTGGGGACAGGGTCGACAATGAGCAGTTCTTC
14,TRBV15,TRBJ1-1,NA,few,CATSRDQGGAEAFF,TGTGCCACCAGCAGAGATCAGGGTGGGGCTGAAGCTTTCTTT
15,TRBV30,TRBJ1-1,NA,few,CAWSPQPTENTEAFF,TGTGCCTGGAGTCCTCAACCAACAGAGAACACTGAAGCTTTCTTT
17,TRBV3-1,TRBJ2-1,TRBD1,few,CASSQEVTGIGMNEQFF,TGTGCCAGCAGCCAAGAGGTGACAGGGATCGGGATGAATGAGCAGTTCTTC
15,TRBV28,TRBJ1-2,NA,few,CASSSQRGGAGGYTF,TGTGCCAGCAGCTCCCAGAGGGGGGGGGCAGGTGGCTACACCTTC
13,TRBV18,TRBJ2-5,NA,few,CASSPEIRETQYF,TGTGCCAGCTCACCGGAGATCCGAGAGACCCAGTACTTC
12,TRBV6-2/TRBV6-3,TRBJ1-2,NA,NA,CASSKRLYGYTF,TGTGCCAGCAGCAAACGGCTATATGGCTACACCTTC
13,TRBV20-1,TRBJ1-2,TRBD1,NA,CSAVGTAPRGYTF,TGCAGTGCCGTCGGGACAGCCCCCCGGGGCTACACCTTC
17,TRBV5-1,TRBJ1-2,NA,once,CASRRGVGSDPRYGFTF,TGCGCCAGCAGAAGGGGCGTCGGTTCCGACCCCCGCTATGGCTTCACCTTC
15,TRBV20-1,TRBJ2-1,NA,few,CSAKGLINSYNEQFF,TGCAGTGCCAAGGGACTCATTAACTCCTACAATGAGCAGTTCTTC
13,TRBV12-3/TRBV12-4,TRBJ2-1,NA,NA,CASRPEAYNEQFF,TGTGCCAGCAGACCAGAGGCCTACAATGAGCAGTTCTTC
15,TRBV4-2,TRBJ1-6,NA,many,CASSQGSMYNSPLHF,TGTGCCAGCAGCCAAGGCTCTATGTATAATTCACCCCTCCACTTT
13,TRBV7-2,TRBJ2-5,NA,many,CASSRTDQETQYF,TGTGCCAGCAGCCGGACGGACCAAGAGACCCAGTACTTC
15,TRBV20-1,TRBJ2-7,TRBD1,NA,CSAPSAGGRAYEQYF,TGCAGTGCTCCTTCGGCAGGGGGCCGGGCCTACGAGCAGTACTTC
16,TRBV7-8,TRBJ2-1,TRBD2,NA,CASSLGRGGSYNEQFF,TGTGCCAGCAGCCTTGGGCGCGGGGGCTCCTACAATGAGCAGTTCTTC
13,TRBV12-3/TRBV12-4,TRBJ1-5,TRBD1,many,CASSRDRLGPQHF,TGTGCCAGCAGTCGGGACAGGTTAGGCCCCCAGCATTTT
13,TRBV12-3/TRBV12-4,TRBJ1-1,NA,many,CASSRGAGTEAFF,TGTGCCAGCAGCCGAGGCGCGGGGACTGAAGCTTTCTTT
17,TRBV5-4,TRBJ1-2,TRBD1,NA,CASSLAGEAGTGVGYTF,TGTGCCAGCAGCTTGGCGGGGGAAGCCGGGACAGGGGTTGGCTACACCTTC
14,TRBV20-1,TRBJ2-7,TRBD2,NA,CSARGSGTNYEQYF,TGCAGTGCTAGGGGGTCGGGGACTAACTACGAGCAGTACTTC
14,TRBV20-1,TRBJ2-5,NA,few,CSASRGGGVETQYF,TGCAGTGCTTCCAGGGGAGGGGGCGTTGAGACCCAGTACTTC
12,TRBV6-2/TRBV6-3,TRBJ1-2,NA,few,CASSYQLYGYTF,TGTGCCAGCAGTTACCAGTTGTATGGCTACACCTTC
14,TRBV20-1,TRBJ1-5,TRBD1,few,CSATQGPERFPQHF,TGCAGTGCTACACAGGGGCCCGAGAGATTCCCCCAGCATTTT
15,TRBV14,TRBJ2-5,NA,few,CASSNTQAGSGTQYF,TGTGCCAGCAGCAACACGCAGGCGGGGAGCGGGACCCAGTACTTC
14,TRBV12-3/TRBV12-4,TRBJ1-3,NA,few,CASSPQTVGNTIYF,TGTGCCAGCAGTCCGCAGACAGTTGGAAACACCATATATTTT
15,TRBV12-3/TRBV12-4,TRBJ1-1,NA,many,CASSAEPWTLVRAFF,TGTGCCAGCAGTGCTGAGCCCTGGACGCTGGTCAGGGCTTTCTTT
13,TRBV20-1,TRBJ2-5,NA,NA,CSARGWGMETQYF,TGCAGTGCTAGAGGCTGGGGGATGGAGACCCAGTACTTC
19,TRBV12-5,TRBJ2-7,TRBD2,NA,CACSQQLPHFGRAANEQYF,TGTGCCTGCTCCCAGCAGCTCCCCCACTTCGGGAGGGCCGCGAACGAGCAGTACTTC
12,TRBV12-3/TRBV12-4,TRBJ1-2,NA,many,CASSETNYGYTF,TGTGCCAGCAGTGAGACCAACTATGGCTACACCTTC
17,TRBV10-3,TRBJ2-3,NA,few,CAISGLVRGGRTDTQYF,TGTGCCATCAGTGGACTGGTGCGGGGTGGCCGCACAGATACGCAGTATTTT
19,TRBV25-1,TRBJ2-2,NA,NA,CASSEWREKGGSGNGELFF,TGTGCCAGCAGTGAGTGGAGGGAGAAGGGCGGATCGGGCAACGGGGAGCTGTTTTTT
13,TRBV4-3,TRBJ1-1,NA,few,CASSQKVGTEAFF,TGCGCCAGCAGCCAAAAGGTGGGGACTGAAGCTTTCTTT
15,TRBV15,TRBJ1-4,NA,many,CATSRDRQGNEKLFF,TGTGCCACCAGCAGAGATAGGCAGGGGAATGAAAAACTGTTTTTT
15,TRBV6-1,TRBJ1-2,NA,NA,CASSPVAGLHYGYTF,TGTGCCAGCAGTCCAGTTGCGGGCCTCCACTATGGCTACACCTTC
18,TRBV18,TRBJ2-7,NA,NA,CASSPAGGGARASYEQYF,TGTGCCAGCTCACCGGCAGGCGGCGGGGCCAGAGCCTCCTACGAGCAGTACTTC
13,TRBV7-6,TRBJ2-3,NA,many,CASSPWTTDTQYF,TGTGCCAGCAGTCCCTGGACCACAGATACGCAGTATTTT
16,TRBV3-1,TRBJ2-7,TRBD1,NA,CASSQGPPGQGYEQYF,TGTGCCAGCAGCCAAGGGCCTCCGGGACAGGGATACGAGCAGTACTTC
16,TRBV7-8,TRBJ2-3,NA,many,CASSPTSPGSTDTQYF,TGTGCCAGCAGCCCCACCAGCCCTGGGAGCACAGATACGCAGTATTTT
13,TRBV20-1,TRBJ1-5,NA,many,CSARGGFNQPQHF,TGCAGTGCTAGGGGGGGTTTCAATCAGCCCCAGCATTTT
14,TRBV6-2/TRBV6-3,TRBJ2-7,TRBD2,NA,CASRFSGGTYEQYF,TGTGCCAGCAGGTTTAGCGGGGGGACCTACGAGCAGTACTTC
16,TRBV20-1,TRBJ2-5,NA,many,CSATSRGRGLQETQYF,TGCAGTGCTACAAGTAGAGGCAGGGGTCTCCAAGAGACCCAGTACTTC
14,TRBV20-1,TRBJ2-7,NA,NA,CSAMRQANSYEQYF,TGCAGTGCTATGAGACAGGCCAACTCCTACGAGCAGTACTTC